This T cell receptor beta chain was found in a study of T cells in Graves' hyperthyroidism and ophthalmopathy. Findings and caveats of the study: A model of 13 V-J features distinguished ophthalmopathy from stable hyperthyroidism. Model output signaled ophthalmopathy a median approximately 6 months ahead of onset. In the blood, most expanded thyroid clonotypes above 0.001 appeared as well.

J gave up 5 bases and V 1 base, and 19 bases lay outside the gene matches. Germline values: CDR1 DFQATT, CDR2 SNEGSKA (reference sequence). The length of the CDR3 is 18 residues. Regions amplified from RNA transcripts were the TCR beta CDR3 regions. RT-PCR in the first round (using the HTBI primer set) targeted the TCR CDR3. In TCRdb, the multiplex PCR reads were re-called with MiXCR into one record per CDR3 protein. Seen here are more than 40,000 distinct CDR3 sequences, approximately 50% observed once, and the top ten hold roughly a third. Concerning this clonotype itself: Its antigen is not known.

Hyperthyroidism, newly diagnosed and lasting under 2 months, affected patients aged 18 to 65. The chain couples TRBV20-1 to TRBJ2-5; 7 bases align to TRBD1. This clonotype originated in a woman in her forties or fifties with Graves' hyperthyroidism. Sequencing was performed on peripheral blood or thyroid tissue (not recorded which). CDR3 sequence (DNA): TGCAGTGCTAGAGTCCACTACAGGGGACCAGACCACGGGGAGACCCAGTACTTC. It translates to CSARVHYRGPDHGETQYF.